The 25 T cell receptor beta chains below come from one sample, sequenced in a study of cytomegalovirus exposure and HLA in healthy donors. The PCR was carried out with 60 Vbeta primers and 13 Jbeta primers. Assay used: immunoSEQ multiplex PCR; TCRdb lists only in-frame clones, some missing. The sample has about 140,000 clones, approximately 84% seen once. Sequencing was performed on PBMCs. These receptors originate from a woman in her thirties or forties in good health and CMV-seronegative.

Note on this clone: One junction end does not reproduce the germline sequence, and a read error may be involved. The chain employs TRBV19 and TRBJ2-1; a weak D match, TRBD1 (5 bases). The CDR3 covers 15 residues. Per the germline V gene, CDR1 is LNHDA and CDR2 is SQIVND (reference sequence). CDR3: CASQTAPVAYSEQFF. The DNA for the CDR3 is TGTGCCAGTCAGACAGCACCGGTCGCATACAGTGAGCAGTTCTTC.

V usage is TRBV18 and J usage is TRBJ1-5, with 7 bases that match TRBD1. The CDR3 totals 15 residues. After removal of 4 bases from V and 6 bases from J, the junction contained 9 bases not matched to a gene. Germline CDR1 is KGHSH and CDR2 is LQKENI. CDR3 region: CASSLGQTLFQPQHF. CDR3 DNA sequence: TGTGCCAGCTCACTGGGACAGACCCTCTTTCAGCCCCAGCATTTT.

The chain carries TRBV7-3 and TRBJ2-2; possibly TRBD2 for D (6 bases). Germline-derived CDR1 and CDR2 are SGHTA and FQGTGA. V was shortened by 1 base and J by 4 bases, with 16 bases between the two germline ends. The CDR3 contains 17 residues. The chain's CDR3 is CASSLRSGTSSTGELFF. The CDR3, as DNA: TGTGCCAGCAGCTTAAGGTCGGGGACTTCGAGCACCGGGGAGCTGTTTTTT.

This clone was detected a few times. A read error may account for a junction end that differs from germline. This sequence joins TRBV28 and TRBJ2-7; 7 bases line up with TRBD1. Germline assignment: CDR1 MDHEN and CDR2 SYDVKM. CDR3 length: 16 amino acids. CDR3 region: CASNLDLDRTSYEQYF. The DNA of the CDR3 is TGTGCCAGCAATTTAGATTTGGACAGGACAAGCTACGAGCAGTACTTC.

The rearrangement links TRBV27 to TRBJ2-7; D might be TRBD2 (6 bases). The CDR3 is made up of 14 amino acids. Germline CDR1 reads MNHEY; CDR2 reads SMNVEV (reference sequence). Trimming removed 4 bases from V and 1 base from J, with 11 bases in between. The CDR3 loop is CASSWAGSSYEQYF. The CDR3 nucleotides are TGTGCCAGCAGTTGGGCCGGGAGTTCCTACGAGCAGTACTTC.

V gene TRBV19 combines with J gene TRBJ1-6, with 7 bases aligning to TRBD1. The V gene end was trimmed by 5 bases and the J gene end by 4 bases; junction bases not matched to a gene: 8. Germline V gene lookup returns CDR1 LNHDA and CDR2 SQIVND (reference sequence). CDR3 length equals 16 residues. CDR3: CASSAGGSSYNSPLHF. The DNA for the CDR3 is TGTGCCAGTAGTGCAGGGGGGTCGAGTTATAATTCACCCCTCCACTTT.

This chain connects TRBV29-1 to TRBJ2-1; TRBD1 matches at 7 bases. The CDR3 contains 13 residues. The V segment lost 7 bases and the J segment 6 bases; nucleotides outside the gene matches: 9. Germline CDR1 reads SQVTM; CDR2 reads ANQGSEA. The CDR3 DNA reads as TGCAGCGGTGGGACAGTCCTCAGCAATGAGCAGTTCTTC. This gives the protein CSGGTVLSNEQFF.

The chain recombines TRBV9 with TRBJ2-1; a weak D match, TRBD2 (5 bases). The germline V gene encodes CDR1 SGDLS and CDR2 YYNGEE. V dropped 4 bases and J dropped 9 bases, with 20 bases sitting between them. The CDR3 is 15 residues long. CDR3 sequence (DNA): TGTGCCAGCAGCCCGCGAGGGCGCCCTCAAGGTGAGCAGTTCTTC. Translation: CASSPRGRPQGEQFF. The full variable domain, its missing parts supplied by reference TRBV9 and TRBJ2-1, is DSGVTQTPKHLITATGQRVTLRCSPRSGDLSVYWYQQSLDQGLQFLIQYYNGEERAKGNILERFSAQQFPDLHSELNLSSLELGDSALYFCASSPRGRPQGEQFFGPGTRLTVL.

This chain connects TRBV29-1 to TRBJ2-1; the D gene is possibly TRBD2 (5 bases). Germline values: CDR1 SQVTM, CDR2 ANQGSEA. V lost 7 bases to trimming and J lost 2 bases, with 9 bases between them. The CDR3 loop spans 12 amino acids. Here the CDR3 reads CSGAGTYNEQFF. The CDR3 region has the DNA TGCAGCGGCGCGGGCACCTACAATGAGCAGTTCTTC.

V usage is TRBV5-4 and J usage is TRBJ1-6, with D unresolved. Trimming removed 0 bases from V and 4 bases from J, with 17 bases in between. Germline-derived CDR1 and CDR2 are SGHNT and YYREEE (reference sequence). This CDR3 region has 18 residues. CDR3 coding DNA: TGTGCCAGCAGCTTGGTTTCGGGGTACGAAGCATATAATTCACCCCTCCACTTT. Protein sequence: CASSLVSGYEAYNSPLHF.

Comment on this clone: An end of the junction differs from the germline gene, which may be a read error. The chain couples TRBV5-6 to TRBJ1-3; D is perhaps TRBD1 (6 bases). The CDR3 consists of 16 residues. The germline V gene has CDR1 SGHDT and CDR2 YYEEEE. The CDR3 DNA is TGTGCCAGCAGTTTGGGACTACAGGGTTGGGGAAACACCATATATTTT. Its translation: CASSLGLQGWGNTIYF.

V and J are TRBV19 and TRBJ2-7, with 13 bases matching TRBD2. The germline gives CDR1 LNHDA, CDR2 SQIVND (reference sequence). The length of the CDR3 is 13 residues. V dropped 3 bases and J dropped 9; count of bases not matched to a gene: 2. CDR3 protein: CASSIGLAGVQYF. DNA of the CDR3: TGTGCCAGTAGTATCGGACTAGCGGGAGTGCAGTACTTC.

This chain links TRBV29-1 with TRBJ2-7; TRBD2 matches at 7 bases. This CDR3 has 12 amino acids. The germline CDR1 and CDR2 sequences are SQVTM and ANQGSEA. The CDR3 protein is CSASGDSYEQYF. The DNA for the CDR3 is TGCAGTGCAAGCGGGGACTCCTACGAGCAGTACTTC.

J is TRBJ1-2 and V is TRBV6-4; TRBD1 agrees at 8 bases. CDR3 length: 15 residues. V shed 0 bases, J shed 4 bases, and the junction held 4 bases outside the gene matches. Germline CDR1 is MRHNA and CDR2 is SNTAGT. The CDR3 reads CASSDSAGGAYGYTF. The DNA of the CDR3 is TGTGCCAGCAGTGACTCCGCAGGGGGCGCCTATGGCTACACCTTC.

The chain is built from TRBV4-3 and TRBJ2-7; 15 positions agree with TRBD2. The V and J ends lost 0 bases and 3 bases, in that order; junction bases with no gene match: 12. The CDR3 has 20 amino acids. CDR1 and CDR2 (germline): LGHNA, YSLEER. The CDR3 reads CASSQEVWGLAGGKDYEQYF. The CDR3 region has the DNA TGCGCCAGCAGCCAAGAGGTTTGGGGACTAGCGGGAGGAAAGGACTACGAGCAGTACTTC.

CDR3: CASNSGVGTDTQYF. As DNA, the CDR3 is TGTGCCAGCAACAGCGGAGTTGGCACAGATACGCAGTATTTT. V and J are TRBV2 and TRBJ2-3, with a tentative D call TRBD2 (5 bases). Germline lookup yields CDR1 SNHLY and CDR2 FYNNEI. This CDR3 is 14 amino acids long. V lost 7 bases and J 1 base, leaving 12 bases between the germline ends.

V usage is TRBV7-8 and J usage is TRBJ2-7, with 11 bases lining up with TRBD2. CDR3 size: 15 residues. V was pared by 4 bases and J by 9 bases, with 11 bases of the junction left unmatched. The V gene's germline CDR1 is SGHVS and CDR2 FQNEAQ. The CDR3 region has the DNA TGTGCCAGCAGCTCAACTAGCGGGAGTTCGGGTGGGCAGTACTTC. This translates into CASSSTSGSSGGQYF.

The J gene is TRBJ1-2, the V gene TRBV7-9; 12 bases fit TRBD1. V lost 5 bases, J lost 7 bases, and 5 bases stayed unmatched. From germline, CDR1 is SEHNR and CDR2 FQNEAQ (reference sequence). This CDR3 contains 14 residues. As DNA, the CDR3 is TGTGCCAGCAGCGTGGGACAGGGGGCGCGTGGCTACACCTTC. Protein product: CASSVGQGARGYTF.

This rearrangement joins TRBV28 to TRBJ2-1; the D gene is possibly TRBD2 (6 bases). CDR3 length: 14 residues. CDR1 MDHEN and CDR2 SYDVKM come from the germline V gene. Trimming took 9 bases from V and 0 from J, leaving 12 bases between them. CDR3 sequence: CASTGGPSYNEQFF. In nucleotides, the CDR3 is TGTGCCAGTACTGGAGGGCCCTCCTACAATGAGCAGTTCTTC.

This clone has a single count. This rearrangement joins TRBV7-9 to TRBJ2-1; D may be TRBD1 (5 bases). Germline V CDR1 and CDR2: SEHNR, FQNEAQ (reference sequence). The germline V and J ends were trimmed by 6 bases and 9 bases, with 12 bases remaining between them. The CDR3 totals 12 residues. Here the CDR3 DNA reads TGTGCCAGCAGGTTACAGGCTTTTGAGCAGTTCTTC. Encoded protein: CASRLQAFEQFF.

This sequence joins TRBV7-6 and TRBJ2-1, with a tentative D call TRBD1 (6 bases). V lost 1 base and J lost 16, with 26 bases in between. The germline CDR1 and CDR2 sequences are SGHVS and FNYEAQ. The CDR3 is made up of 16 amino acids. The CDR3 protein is CASSLGSSAGAGVKFF. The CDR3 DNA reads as TGTGCCAGCAGCTTAGGATCAAGTGCAGGGGCTGGTGTGAAATTCTTC.

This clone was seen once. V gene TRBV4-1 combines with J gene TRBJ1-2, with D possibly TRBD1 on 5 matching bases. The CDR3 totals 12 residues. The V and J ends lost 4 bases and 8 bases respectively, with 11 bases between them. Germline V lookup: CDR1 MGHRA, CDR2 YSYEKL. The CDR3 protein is CASSLAGSGYTF. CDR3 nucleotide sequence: TGCGCCAGCAGCCTAGCAGGGTCCGGCTACACCTTC.

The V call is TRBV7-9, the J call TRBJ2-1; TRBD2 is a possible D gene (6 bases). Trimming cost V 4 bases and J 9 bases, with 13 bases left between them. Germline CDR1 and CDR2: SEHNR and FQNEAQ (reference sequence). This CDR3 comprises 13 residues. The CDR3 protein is CASSYPFGGEQFF. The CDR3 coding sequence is TGTGCCAGCAGCTATCCATTCGGGGGTGAGCAGTTCTTC.

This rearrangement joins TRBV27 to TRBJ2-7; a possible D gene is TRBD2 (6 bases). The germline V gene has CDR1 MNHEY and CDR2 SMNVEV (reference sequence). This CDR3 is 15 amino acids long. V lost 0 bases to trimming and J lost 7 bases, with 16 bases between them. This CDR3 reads CASSLSSGWGEEQYF. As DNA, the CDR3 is TGTGCCAGCAGTTTATCATCCGGGTGGGGGGAGGAGCAGTACTTC.

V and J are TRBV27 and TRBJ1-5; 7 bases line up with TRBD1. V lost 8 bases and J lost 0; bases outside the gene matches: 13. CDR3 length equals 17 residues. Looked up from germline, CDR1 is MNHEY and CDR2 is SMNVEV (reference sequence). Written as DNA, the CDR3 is TGTGCCAGCCGGATGAGGGGGCCAGAATATAGCAATCAGCCCCAGCATTTT. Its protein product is CASRMRGPEYSNQPQHF.